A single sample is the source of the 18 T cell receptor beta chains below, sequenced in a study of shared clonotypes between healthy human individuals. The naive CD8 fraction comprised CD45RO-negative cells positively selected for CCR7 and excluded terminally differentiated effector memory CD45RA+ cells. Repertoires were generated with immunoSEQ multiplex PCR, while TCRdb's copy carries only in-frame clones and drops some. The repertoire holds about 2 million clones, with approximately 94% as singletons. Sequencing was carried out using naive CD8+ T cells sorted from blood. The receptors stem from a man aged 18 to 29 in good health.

This CDR3 is CASSPEDSSYEQYF. The CDR3 coding sequence is TGTGCCAGTAGTCCCGAGGACAGTTCCTACGAGCAGTACTTC. The gene calls are TRBV19 and TRBJ2-7; D might be TRBD1 (6 bases). Trimming left V 5 bases short and J 1 base short, with 12 bases between. Germline CDR1 is LNHDA and CDR2 is SQIVND (reference sequence). The CDR3 length is 14 residues.

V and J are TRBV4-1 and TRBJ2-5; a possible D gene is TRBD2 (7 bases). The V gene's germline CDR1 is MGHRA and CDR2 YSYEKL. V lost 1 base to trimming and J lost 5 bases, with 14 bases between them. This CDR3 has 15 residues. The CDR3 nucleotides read TGCGCCAGCAGCCAAGTCGGGGGGCTGGGGGAGACCCAGTACTTC. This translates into CASSQVGGLGETQYF.

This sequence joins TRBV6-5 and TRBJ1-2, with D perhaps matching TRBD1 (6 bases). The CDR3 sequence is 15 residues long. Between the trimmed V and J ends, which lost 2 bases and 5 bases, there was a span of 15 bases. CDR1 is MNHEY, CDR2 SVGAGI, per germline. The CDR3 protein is CASSYEAGARYGYTF. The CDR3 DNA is TGTGCCAGCAGTTACGAAGCAGGGGCACGGTATGGCTACACCTTC.

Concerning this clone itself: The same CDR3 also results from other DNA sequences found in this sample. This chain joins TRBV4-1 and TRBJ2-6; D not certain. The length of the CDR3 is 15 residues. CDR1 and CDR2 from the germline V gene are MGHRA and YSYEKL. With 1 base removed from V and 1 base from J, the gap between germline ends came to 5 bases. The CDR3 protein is CASSQVGSGANVLTF. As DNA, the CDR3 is TGCGCCAGCAGCCAAGTGGGGTCTGGGGCCAACGTCCTGACTTTC.

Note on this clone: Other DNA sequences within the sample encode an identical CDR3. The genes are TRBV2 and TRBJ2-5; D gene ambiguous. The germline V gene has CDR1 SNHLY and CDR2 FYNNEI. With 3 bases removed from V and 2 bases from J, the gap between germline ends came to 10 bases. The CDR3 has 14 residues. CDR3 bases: TGTGCCAGCAGTGACCCGAACCTACAAGAGACCCAGTACTTC. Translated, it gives CASSDPNLQETQYF.

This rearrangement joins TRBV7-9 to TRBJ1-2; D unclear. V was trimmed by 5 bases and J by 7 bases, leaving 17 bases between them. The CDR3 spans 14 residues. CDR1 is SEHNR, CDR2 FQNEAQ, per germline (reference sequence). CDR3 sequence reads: CASSRPPGRSGYTF. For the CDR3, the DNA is TGTGCCAGCAGCCGACCCCCCGGGCGTTCTGGCTACACCTTC.

The CDR3 reads CASSPRWQSSYNEQFF. The DNA for the CDR3 is TGTGCCAGCAGCCCTAGGTGGCAGAGCTCCTACAATGAGCAGTTCTTC. This sequence joins TRBV25-1 and TRBJ2-1; D gene ambiguous. Germline V gene data show CDR1 as MGHDK and CDR2 as SYGVNS. The CDR3 is 16 amino acids. The germline V and J ends were trimmed by 6 bases and 0 bases, with 15 bases remaining between them.

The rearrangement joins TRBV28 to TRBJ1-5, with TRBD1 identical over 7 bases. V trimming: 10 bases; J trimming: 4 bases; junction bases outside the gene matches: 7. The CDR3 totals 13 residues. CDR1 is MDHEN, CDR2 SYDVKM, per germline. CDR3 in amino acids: CATDTGDNQPQHF. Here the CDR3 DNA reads TGTGCCACCGATACAGGGGATAATCAGCCCCAGCATTTT.

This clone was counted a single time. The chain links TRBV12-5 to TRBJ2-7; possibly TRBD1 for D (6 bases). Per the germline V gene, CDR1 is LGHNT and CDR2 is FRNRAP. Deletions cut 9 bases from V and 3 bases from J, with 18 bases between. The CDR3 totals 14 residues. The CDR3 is CASSIGQSLYEQYF. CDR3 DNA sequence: TGTGCTAGCAGCATCGGACAGAGCCTCTACGAGCAGTACTTC.

The DNA for the CDR3 is TGTGCCAGCAGCGTAGAGGCAGCAAGCTCCTATAATTCACCCCTCCACTTT. The encoded protein is CASSVEAASSYNSPLHF. The V call is TRBV9, the J call TRBJ1-6; D is undetermined. Trimming pared 0 bases from V and 0 bases from J, leaving 10 bases between. The germline CDR1 and CDR2 sequences are SGDLS and YYNGEE. The CDR3 length is 17 residues. The whole variable domain, filled in from reference TRBV9 and TRBJ1-6, reads DSGVTQTPKHLITATGQRVTLRCSPRSGDLSVYWYQQSLDQGLQFLIQYYNGEERAKGNILERFSAQQFPDLHSELNLSSLELGDSALYFCASSVEAASSYNSPLHFGNGTRLTVT.

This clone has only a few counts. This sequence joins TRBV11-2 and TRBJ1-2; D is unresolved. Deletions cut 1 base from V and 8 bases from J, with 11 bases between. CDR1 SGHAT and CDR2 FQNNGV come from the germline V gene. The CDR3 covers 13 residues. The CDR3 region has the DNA TGTGCCAGCAGCTTAGGTGGCAGTACCGGCTACACCTTC. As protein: CASSLGGSTGYTF.

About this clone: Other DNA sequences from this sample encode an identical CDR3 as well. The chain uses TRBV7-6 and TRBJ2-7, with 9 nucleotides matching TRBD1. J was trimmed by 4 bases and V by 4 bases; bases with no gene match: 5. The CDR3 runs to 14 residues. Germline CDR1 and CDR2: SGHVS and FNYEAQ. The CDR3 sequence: CASSSGTGTYEQYF. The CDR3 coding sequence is TGTGCCAGCAGCTCCGGGACAGGGACTTACGAGCAGTACTTC.

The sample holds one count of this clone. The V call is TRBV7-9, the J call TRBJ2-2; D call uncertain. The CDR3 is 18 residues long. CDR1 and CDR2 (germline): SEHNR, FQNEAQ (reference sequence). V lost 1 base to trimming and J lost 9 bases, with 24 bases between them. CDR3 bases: TGTGCCAGCAGCTTAGTGGGCCGCGCTACGGTTGAGACCCGGGAGCTGTTTTTT. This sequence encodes CASSLVGRATVETRELFF. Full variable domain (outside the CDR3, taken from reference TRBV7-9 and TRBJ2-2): DTGVSQNPRHKITKRGQNVTFRCDPISEHNRLYWYRQTLGQGPEFLTYFQNEAQLEKSRLLSDRFSAERPKGSFSTLEIQRTEQGDSAMYLCASSLVGRATVETRELFFGEGSRLTVL.

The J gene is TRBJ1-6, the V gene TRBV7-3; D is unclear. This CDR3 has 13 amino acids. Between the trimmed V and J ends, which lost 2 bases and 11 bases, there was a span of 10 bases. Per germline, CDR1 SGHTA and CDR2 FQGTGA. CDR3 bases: TGTGCCAGCAGCTTACGCGAGGAGGCACCCCTCCACTTT. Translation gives CASSLREEAPLHF. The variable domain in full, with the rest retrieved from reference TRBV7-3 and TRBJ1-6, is GAGVSQTPSNKVTEKGKYVELRCDPISGHTALYWYRQSLGQGPEFLIYFQGTGAADDSGLPNDRFFAVRPEGSVSTLKIQRTERGDSAVYLCASSLREEAPLHFGNGTRLTVT.

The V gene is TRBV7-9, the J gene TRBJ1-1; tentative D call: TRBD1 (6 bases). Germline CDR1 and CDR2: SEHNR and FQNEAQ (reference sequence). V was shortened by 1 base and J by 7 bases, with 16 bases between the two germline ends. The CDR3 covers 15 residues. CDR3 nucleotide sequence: TGTGCCAGCAGCTTAGACTCCCAGGGGCTTGGTGAAGCTTTCTTT. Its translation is CASSLDSQGLGEAFF.

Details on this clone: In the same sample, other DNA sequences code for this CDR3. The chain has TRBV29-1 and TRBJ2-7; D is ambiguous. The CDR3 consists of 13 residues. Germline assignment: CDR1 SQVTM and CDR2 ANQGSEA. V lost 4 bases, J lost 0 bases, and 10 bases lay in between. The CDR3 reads CSVAGPSSYEQYF. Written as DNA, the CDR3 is TGCAGCGTTGCAGGTCCGAGCTCCTACGAGCAGTACTTC.

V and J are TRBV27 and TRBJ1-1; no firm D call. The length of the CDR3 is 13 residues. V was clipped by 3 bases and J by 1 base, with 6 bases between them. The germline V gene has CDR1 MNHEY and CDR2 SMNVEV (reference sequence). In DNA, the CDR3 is TGTGCCAGCAGTTTCCTTCCGAACACTGAAGCTTTCTTT. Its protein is CASSFLPNTEAFF.

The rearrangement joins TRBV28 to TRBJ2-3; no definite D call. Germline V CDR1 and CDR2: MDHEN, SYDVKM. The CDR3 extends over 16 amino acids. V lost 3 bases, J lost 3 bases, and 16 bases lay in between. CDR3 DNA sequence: TGTGCCAGCAGTTTTCAGCCCGAAACGGGTACAGATACGCAGTATTTT. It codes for CASSFQPETGTDTQYF. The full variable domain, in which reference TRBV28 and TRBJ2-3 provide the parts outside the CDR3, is DVKVTQSSRYLVKRTGEKVFLECVQDMDHENMFWYRQDPGLGLRLIYFSYDVKMKEKGDIPEGYSVSREKKERFSLILESASTNQTSMYLCASSFQPETGTDTQYFGPGTRLTVL.